A selection of T cell receptor beta chains follows, all from one sample in a study of T-cell reconstitution after alpha-beta-depleted transplantation in children. TCRdb re-analysed the PCR reads in MiXCR, keeping a single row per CDR3 protein. The data show about 980,000 distinct CDR3 sequences, around 30% seen once. The material sequenced was PBMCs, mostly from graft donor cells, taken 360 days after TCRalphabeta/CD19-depleted stem cell transplant. The receptors come from a boy under two years old who had a stem cell transplant for SCID, so the T cells may come from the graft donor. Both conserved end residues are part of each CDR3. The D gene is left open where the match is weak. The size of a clone is reported for some rows only, either as once, few or many, or as a class for expanded clones.

D	V	size	J	CDR3	DNA
TRBD1	TRBV5-1	NA	TRBJ1-1	CASSLAHRGFMNTEAFF	TGCGCCAGCAGCTTGGCCCACAGGGGTTTCATGAACACTGAAGCTTTCTTT
TRBD1	TRBV5-1	NA	TRBJ1-4	CASSPSRGTSEKLFF	TGCGCCAGCAGCCCGAGCAGGGGGACGAGTGAAAAACTGTTTTTT
TRBD1	TRBV12-3/TRBV12-4	NA	TRBJ1-1	CASTLRQGGGTEAFF	TGTGCCAGCACCCTAAGACAGGGAGGTGGCACTGAAGCTTTCTTT
NA	TRBV12-3/TRBV12-4	NA	TRBJ1-2	CASSLGPGANYGYTF	TGTGCCAGCAGTTTAGGGCCCGGAGCTAACTATGGCTACACCTTC
NA	TRBV2	NA	TRBJ2-5	CASSEEVWETQYF	TGTGCCAGCAGTGAAGAAGTTTGGGAGACCCAGTACTTC
NA	TRBV24-1	NA	TRBJ2-2	CATKEVGYTGELFF	TGTGCCACCAAGGAAGTTGGGTACACCGGGGAGCTGTTTTTT
TRBD2	TRBV20-1	few	TRBJ2-1	CSAAGVHNEQFF	TGCAGTGCTGCGGGGGTGCACAATGAGCAGTTCTTC
NA	TRBV29-1	few	TRBJ2-7	CSVAGLHEQYF	TGCAGCGTTGCCGGGCTACACGAGCAGTACTTC
NA	TRBV5-1	NA	TRBJ2-1	CASSLSPSRANSYNEQFF	TGCGCCAGCAGCTTGAGTCCCTCCAGGGCCAACTCCTACAATGAGCAGTTCTTC
TRBD1	TRBV5-1	few	TRBJ2-7	CASSYYPGTGSYEQYF	TGCGCCAGCAGCTATTATCCCGGGACAGGTTCCTACGAGCAGTACTTC
TRBD2	TRBV27	many	TRBJ2-1	CASRVAGRGEQFF	TGTGCCAGCAGGGTAGCGGGGAGGGGTGAGCAGTTCTTC
NA	TRBV4-3	NA	TRBJ1-2	CASITAYYGYTF	TGCGCCAGCATAACCGCATACTATGGCTACACCTTC
NA	TRBV20-1	NA	TRBJ1-3	CSAWRRGDAGNTIYF	TGCAGTGCTTGGAGGCGTGGGGACGCTGGAAACACCATATATTTT
NA	TRBV2	NA	TRBJ2-5	CASSEYRLRGSPQETQYF	TGTGCCAGCAGTGAATATCGGCTCCGTGGCAGCCCCCAAGAGACCCAGTACTTC
NA	TRBV7-2	NA	TRBJ2-3	CASSLRPRGSDTQYF	TGTGCCAGCAGCTTGCGACCCAGGGGTTCAGATACGCAGTATTTT
NA	TRBV6-2/TRBV6-3	few	TRBJ2-2	CASTQSSTGELFF	TGTGCCAGCACACAGAGTTCCACCGGGGAGCTGTTTTTT
TRBD2	TRBV4-2	few	TRBJ2-1	CASSQNPGLALYEQFF	TGTGCCAGCAGCCAAAATCCGGGACTAGCCTTATATGAGCAGTTCTTC